These T cell receptor beta chains were read from a single sample in a study of blood T cell repertoires in COVID-19. Sequencing was performed with immunoSEQ multiplex PCR; in TCRdb, only in-frame clones are kept and a portion is missing. The sample has almost 300,000 clones; roughly 86% are singletons. Sequencing was performed on peripheral blood. The receptors were gathered from a man in his 70s with acute or convalescent COVID-19. The CDR3 runs from the conserved cysteine through the conserved F or W. Each record gives: J gene, D gene, clone size, V gene, CDR3 protein, CDR3 DNA. D genes are given only for firm matches. Only part of the rows carry a size: once, few, many, or a class if the clone is expanded.

>TRBJ2-1|NA|NA|TRBV5-4
CASSANRVGEQFF
TGTGCCAGCAGCGCGAACAGGGTTGGTGAGCAGTTCTTC
>TRBJ1-6|TRBD1|NA|TRBV7-2
CASSPGQYNSPLHF
TGTGCCAGCAGCCCGGGACAGTATAATTCACCCCTCCACTTT
>TRBJ1-5|NA|once|TRBV4-2
CASSHYRLGGGQPQHF
TGTGCCAGCAGCCATTATCGCTTAGGGGGGGGTCAGCCCCAGCATTTT
>TRBJ2-7|TRBD2|NA|TRBV5-1
CASSLLSGGTYEQYF
TGCGCCAGCAGCTTGCTTAGCGGGGGGACCTACGAGCAGTACTTC
>TRBJ2-7|NA|NA|TRBV6-5
CASSYSEGAYEQYF
TGTGCCAGCAGTTACTCCGAAGGGGCATACGAGCAGTACTTC
>TRBJ2-1|TRBD1|NA|TRBV19
CASRRDRGWYNEQFF
TGTGCCAGTAGAAGGGACAGGGGGTGGTACAATGAGCAGTTCTTC
>TRBJ2-7|NA|NA|TRBV12-1
CASSSQSGRSYEQYF
TGTGCCAGCAGCTCGCAAAGCGGGAGATCCTACGAGCAGTACTTC
>TRBJ2-5|NA|NA|TRBV12-2
CASRLTRIPGQGQQETQYF
TGTGCAAGTCGCTTAACCCGGATCCCGGGACAGGGTCAACAAGAGACCCAGTACTTC
>TRBJ1-6|NA|NA|TRBV12-3/TRBV12-4
CASRGAITLHF
TGTGCCAGCAGGGGGGCCATAACCCTCCACTTT
>TRBJ2-1|TRBD2|NA|TRBV7-2
CASSLAAGVTYNEQFF
TGTGCCAGCAGCTTAGCAGCGGGAGTCACCTACAATGAGCAGTTCTTC
>TRBJ2-1|TRBD2|NA|TRBV7-2
CASKRAGLNEQFF
TGTGCCAGCAAGAGAGCGGGGCTCAATGAGCAGTTCTTC
>TRBJ1-2|NA|NA|TRBV15
CATSRDPGLYGYTF
TGTGCCACCAGCAGGGATCCGGGACTCTATGGCTACACCTTC
>TRBJ1-3|NA|NA|TRBV25-1
CASSKTSGAGNTIYF
TGTGCCAGCAGTAAGACTTCGGGGGCTGGAAACACCATATATTTT
>TRBJ1-2|NA|once|TRBV7-2
CASSSTDRNYGYTF
TGTGCCAGCAGCTCGACCGACAGGAACTATGGCTACACCTTC
>TRBJ2-7|TRBD1|NA|TRBV3-1/TRBV3-2
CASSLPGTEPYEQYF
TGTGCCAGCAGCCTACCCGGGACAGAGCCCTACGAGCAGTACTTC
>TRBJ2-2|TRBD1|NA|TRBV6-2/TRBV6-3
CASSYSLQGAFDTGELFF
TGTGCCAGCAGTTACTCGTTACAGGGGGCGTTTGACACCGGGGAGCTGTTTTTT
>TRBJ1-4|NA|NA|TRBV18
CASSRLGPNEKLFF
TGTGCCAGCTCACGCTTGGGCCCGAATGAAAAACTGTTTTTT
>TRBJ2-1|TRBD1|NA|TRBV5-1
CASSLGQGAGNEQFF
TGCGCCAGCAGCTTAGGACAGGGTGCAGGCAATGAGCAGTTCTTC
>TRBJ2-1|NA|NA|TRBV7-2
CASSLAVRVNEQFF
TGTGCCAGCAGCTTAGCCGTCAGGGTCAATGAGCAGTTCTTC
>TRBJ2-1|TRBD2|NA|TRBV18
CASSPAAGGINEQFF
TGTGCCAGCTCACCAGCGGCGGGGGGTATCAATGAGCAGTTCTTC